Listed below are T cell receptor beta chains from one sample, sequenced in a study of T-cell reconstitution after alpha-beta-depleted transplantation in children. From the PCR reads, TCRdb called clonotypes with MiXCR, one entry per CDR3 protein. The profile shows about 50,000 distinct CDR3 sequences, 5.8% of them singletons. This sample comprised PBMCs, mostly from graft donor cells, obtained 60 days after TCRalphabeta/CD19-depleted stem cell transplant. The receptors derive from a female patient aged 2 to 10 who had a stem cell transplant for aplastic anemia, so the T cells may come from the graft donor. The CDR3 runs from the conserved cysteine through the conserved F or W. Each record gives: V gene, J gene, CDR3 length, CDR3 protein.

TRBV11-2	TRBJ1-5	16	CASSRGGTERNQPQHF
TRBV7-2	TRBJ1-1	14	CASSLGGGGTEAFF
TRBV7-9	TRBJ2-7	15	CASSLAGPASYEQYF
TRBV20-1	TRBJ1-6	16	CSAHAPGQRLSSPLHF
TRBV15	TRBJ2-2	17	CATRDRWTGGDTGELFF
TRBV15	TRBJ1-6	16	CATSRSPGQGYSPLHF
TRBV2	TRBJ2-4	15	CASRRDSLAKNIQYF
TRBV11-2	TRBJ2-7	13	CASSYIGAHEQYF
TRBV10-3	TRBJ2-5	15	CAISEELAGEETQYF
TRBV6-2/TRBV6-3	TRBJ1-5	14	CASSRQWTNQPQHF
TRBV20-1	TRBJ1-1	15	CSARDPRQGHTEAFF
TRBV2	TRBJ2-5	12	CASSVGRETQYF
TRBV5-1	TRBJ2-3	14	CASSLGEPTDTQYF
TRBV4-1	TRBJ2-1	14	CASSNPGPNNEQFF